These 31 T cell receptor beta chains came from one sample sequenced in a study of cytomegalovirus exposure and HLA in healthy donors. PCR amplification relied on 60 Vbeta primers (plus 13 Jbeta primers). Sequenced by immunoSEQ multiplex PCR; TCRdb stores in-frame clones only, minus some. The sample consists of approximately 150,000 clones, around 78% of them appearing once. The source material was PBMCs. Receptor source: a young woman in good health and CMV-seropositive.

The chain uses TRBV10-1 and TRBJ1-3, with a possible D match to TRBD1 (5 bases). The germline CDR1 and CDR2 sequences are WNHNN and SYGVQD (reference sequence). This CDR3 spans 15 amino acids. Trimming removed 6 bases at V and 3 bases at J, with 15 bases between. Here the CDR3 DNA reads TGCGCCAGCAGCCAAGAACAGGCCGGTGGAAACACCATATATTTT. Its protein is CASSQEQAGGNTIYF.

This clone was seen only a few times. The V call is TRBV6-1, the J call TRBJ2-3, with D possibly being TRBD2 (7 bases). V was pared by 4 bases and J by 2 bases, with 13 bases between. Germline V gives CDR1 MNHNS, CDR2 SASEGT. The CDR3 extends over 15 amino acids. The CDR3 DNA reads TGTGCCAGCAGTGTACAGGGAGGGGACACAGATACGCAGTATTTT. It encodes CASSVQGGDTDTQYF.

The chain uses TRBV11-2 and TRBJ1-1; D perhaps matches TRBD1 (5 bases). Germline V lookup: CDR1 SGHAT, CDR2 FQNNGV. The ends were cut back, 1 base at V and 8 bases at J, with 8 bases in the middle. There are 12 residues in the CDR3. Here the CDR3 reads CASSLARAEAFF. CDR3 DNA: TGTGCCAGCAGCTTAGCCAGGGCCGAAGCTTTCTTT.

This clone has a handful of counts. The gene calls are TRBV6-6 and TRBJ2-7, with 8 nucleotides matching TRBD1. The CDR3 loop spans 13 amino acids. Germline V gene lookup returns CDR1 MNHNY and CDR2 SVGAGI (reference sequence). The V segment lost 5 bases and the J segment 4 bases; nucleotides outside the gene matches: 4. CDR3 coding DNA: TGTGCCAGCAGTCGACAGGGGAGTTACGAGCAGTACTTC. This codes for CASSRQGSYEQYF.

This sequence joins TRBV19 and TRBJ2-1; D might be TRBD2 (6 bases). Germline values: CDR1 LNHDA, CDR2 SQIVND (reference sequence). V lost 4 bases to trimming and J lost 7 bases, with 8 bases between them. The CDR3 loop spans 12 amino acids. CDR3 in amino acids: CASSKLANEQFF. The CDR3 coding sequence is TGTGCCAGTAGTAAGCTAGCGAATGAGCAGTTCTTC.

The gene calls are TRBV5-1 and TRBJ1-6, with D maybe TRBD1 (5 bases). The CDR3 sequence is 15 residues long. The V end lost 2 bases, the J end lost 7 bases, and 13 bases lay between the germline ends. Germline assignment: CDR1 SGHRS and CDR2 YFSETQ. The CDR3, as DNA: TGCGCCAGCAGCTTAGCCGAGACAGCCAATTCACCCCTCCACTTT. Amino acid sequence: CASSLAETANSPLHF. Together with reference TRBV5-1 and TRBJ1-6, the CDR3 gives the full variable domain: KAGVTQTPRYLIKTRGQQVTLSCSPISGHRSVSWYQQTPGQGLQFLFEYFSETQRNKGNFPGRFSGRQFSNSRSEMNVSTLELGDSALYLCASSLAETANSPLHFGNGTRLTVT.

This chain connects TRBV5-5 to TRBJ1-6, with 10 bases identical to TRBD1. V gave up 4 bases and J gave up 10 bases; unmatched junction bases: 8. Germline V lookup: CDR1 SGHKS, CDR2 YYEKEE (reference sequence). The CDR3 runs 15 residues. The CDR3 here is CASSLRQGAQSPLHF. CDR3 bases: TGTGCCAGCAGCCTAAGACAGGGGGCCCAGTCACCCCTCCACTTT.

This clone was seen more than once but under ten times. The chain uses TRBV28 and TRBJ1-4; possibly TRBD1 for D (6 bases). Deletions cut 7 bases from V and 6 bases from J, with 15 bases between. CDR3 size: 14 residues. The germline V gene has CDR1 MDHEN and CDR2 SYDVKM. CDR3 DNA sequence: TGTGCCAGCACCCAGGGGCTCCCTGATGAAAAACTGTTTTTT. Its protein product is CASTQGLPDEKLFF. Together with reference TRBV28 and TRBJ1-4, the CDR3 gives the full variable domain: DVKVTQSSRYLVKRTGEKVFLECVQDMDHENMFWYRQDPGLGLRLIYFSYDVKMKEKGDIPEGYSVSREKKERFSLILESASTNQTSMYLCASTQGLPDEKLFFGSGTQLSVL.

J is TRBJ2-7 and V is TRBV7-2, with D possibly matching TRBD1 (6 bases). Germline CDR1 is SGHTA and CDR2 is FQGNSA. This CDR3 is 15 amino acids long. V lost 1 base to trimming and J lost 0 bases, with 10 bases between them. CDR3 bases: TGTGCCAGCAGCTTAGGTGAGGGGGTCTCCTACGAGCAGTACTTC. Residues: CASSLGEGVSYEQYF.

The chain carries TRBV6-4 and TRBJ1-1; no clear D. CDR3 length: 12 amino acids. Trimming left V 7 bases short and J 5 bases short, with 11 bases between. In germline, CDR1 is MRHNA, CDR2 SNTAGT. CDR3 amino acids: CASIRHETEAFF. CDR3 sequence (DNA): TGTGCCAGCATCCGACACGAGACTGAAGCTTTCTTT.

The CDR3 bases are TGTGCCAGCAGCTTTCGGACAGGAAACTACGAGCAGTACTTC. As protein: CASSFRTGNYEQYF. The J gene is TRBJ2-7, the V gene TRBV13, with 7 bases lining up with TRBD1. V was clipped by 3 bases and J by 3 bases; unmatched bases: 5. The CDR3 length is 14 residues. Germline CDR1 and CDR2: PRHDT and FYEKMQ (reference sequence).

The chain is built from TRBV5-5 and TRBJ1-2; tentatively, D is TRBD1 (5 bases). The CDR3 loop spans 13 amino acids. CDR1 is SGHKS, CDR2 YYEKEE, per germline (reference sequence). Trimming took off 2 bases at V and 4 bases at J, with 9 bases between the two ends. Here the CDR3 DNA reads TGTGCCAGCAGCTTATCGGACACCTATGGCTACACCTTC. Its translation is CASSLSDTYGYTF. The full variable domain, in which reference TRBV5-5 and TRBJ1-2 provide the parts outside the CDR3, is DAGVTQSPTHLIKTRGQQVTLRCSPISGHKSVSWYQQVLGQGPQFIFQYYEKEERGRGNFPDRFSARQFPNYSSELNVNALLLGDSALYLCASSLSDTYGYTFGSGTRLTVV.

This rearrangement joins TRBV5-1 to TRBJ1-2, with D unresolved. The CDR3 runs 13 residues. In germline, CDR1 is SGHRS, CDR2 YFSETQ. Trimming left V 0 bases short and J 3 bases short, with 6 bases between. DNA of the CDR3: TGCGCCAGCAGCTTGGCCCCGGACTATGGCTACACCTTC. As protein: CASSLAPDYGYTF.

The V and J genes are TRBV2 and TRBJ2-5; D might be TRBD2 (7 bases). CDR3 size: 14 residues. V lost 6 bases to trimming and J lost 5 bases, with 16 bases between them. From germline, CDR1 is SNHLY and CDR2 FYNNEI. In nucleotides, the CDR3 is TGTGCCAGCAGGGTCGGAGGGGGGGTTGAGACCCAGTACTTC. Translation: CASRVGGGVETQYF.

The chain couples TRBV6-1 to TRBJ2-7, with a weak D call TRBD1 (6 bases). Trimming took 3 bases from V and 3 from J, leaving 15 bases between them. Germline assignment: CDR1 MNHNS and CDR2 SASEGT. This CDR3 is 15 amino acids long. The CDR3 DNA follows: TGTGCCAGCAGTGAGTACTTTCAGGGGTACTACGAGCAGTACTTC. Encoded protein: CASSEYFQGYYEQYF.

This chain joins TRBV5-1 and TRBJ1-6; D might be TRBD1 (6 bases). Germline CDR1 and CDR2: SGHRS and YFSETQ. The CDR3 totals 16 residues. Trimming cost V 4 bases and J 7 bases, with 18 bases left between them. CDR3 protein: CASSPRGGVENSPLHF. CDR3 bases: TGCGCCAGCAGCCCACGAGGGGGGGTCGAGAATTCACCCCTCCACTTT.

This clone was counted a single time. The genes are TRBV2 and TRBJ1-2; 7 bases align to TRBD1. The CDR3 has 14 amino acids. Trimming cost V 7 bases and J 3 bases; bases outside gene matches: 8. Germline V gene sequence: CDR1 SNHLY, CDR2 FYNNEI. The CDR3 loop reads CASTSVGTDYGYTF. CDR3 nucleotide sequence: TGTGCCAGCACGTCGGTCGGGACAGACTATGGCTACACCTTC.

The chain couples TRBV21-1 to TRBJ2-2; the table's D call of TRBD2 was not tested on the DNA. TRBV21-1 is given as a pseudogene. This CDR3 is built from 18 residues. The CDR3 nucleotides are TGTGCCAGCAGCAAAGGGGTGCCCGGGAAAAGAAACACCGGGGAGCTGTTTTTT. Its protein product is CASSKGVPGKRNTGELFF.

The chain joins TRBV6-5 to TRBJ1-2; 9 nucleotides match TRBD1. From germline, CDR1 is MNHEY and CDR2 SVGAGI. The V and J ends lost 7 bases and 2 bases, in that order; junction bases with no gene match: 8. There are 15 residues in the CDR3. The CDR3 loop reads CASTHLGTGNYGYTF. DNA for the CDR3: TGTGCCAGCACCCACCTGGGGACAGGGAACTATGGCTACACCTTC.

This chain links TRBV6-5 with TRBJ1-2, with 9 bases identical to TRBD1. J gave up 7 bases and V 4 bases, and 13 bases lay outside the gene matches. Per the germline V gene, CDR1 is MNHEY and CDR2 is SVGAGI. The CDR3 contains 16 residues. CDR3 region: CASSLSRYRGQGGYTF. CDR3 coding DNA: TGTGCCAGCAGTTTATCGCGATACAGGGGGCAAGGTGGCTACACCTTC.

For this clone: At one end the junction does not follow the germline gene, possibly because of a read error. The sample carries other DNA sequences with the same CDR3. The chain couples TRBV2 to TRBJ1-1; D is uncertain. CDR1 is SNHLY and CDR2 is FYNNEI in the germline V gene. The CDR3 is 13 amino acids. DNA of the CDR3: TGTGCTAGCAGTGAATCGGCGGGTACTGAAGCTTTCTTT. Its translation is CASSESAGTEAFF.

The chain combines TRBV5-6 with TRBJ2-5; D may be TRBD2 (7 bases). The CDR3 is 16 residues long. Trimming removed 4 bases from V and 4 bases from J, with 20 bases in between. The germline V gene encodes CDR1 SGHDT and CDR2 YYEEEE. CDR3: CASSTGGRLMRETQYF. CDR3 nucleotides: TGTGCCAGCAGCACCGGGGGGCGCCTCATGAGAGAGACCCAGTACTTC.

The CDR3 DNA reads TGTGCCAGCAGCCTCATCACAGGGGAGCAGTACTTC. Protein sequence: CASSLITGEQYF. V and J are TRBV7-9 and TRBJ2-7; possible D gene TRBD1, 6 bases. V shed 5 bases and J shed 7 bases, with 12 bases lying between them. The CDR3 runs to 12 residues. Looked up from germline, CDR1 is SEHNR and CDR2 is FQNEAQ (reference sequence).

This clone was detected once. This chain connects TRBV11-2 to TRBJ2-1; 7 nucleotides align to TRBD2. Losses at the gene ends were 5 bases for V and 5 bases for J; bases not matched to a gene: 9. CDR1 SGHAT and CDR2 FQNNGV come from the germline V gene. This CDR3 is built from 15 residues. For the CDR3, the DNA is TGTGCCAGCAGCCCTGGGAGGGTGAATAACAATGAGCAGTTCTTC. Translation gives CASSPGRVNNNEQFF.

The chain couples TRBV5-1 to TRBJ2-5, with a tentative D call TRBD1 (6 bases). CDR3 length equals 13 residues. V was cut by 4 bases and J by 2 bases, with 9 bases left in between. From germline, CDR1 is SGHRS and CDR2 YFSETQ. The CDR3 sequence: CASSATGQETQYF. The CDR3 DNA follows: TGCGCCAGCAGCGCGACAGGACAAGAGACCCAGTACTTC.

The chain has TRBV6-5 and TRBJ1-1; D unresolved. Trimming pared 4 bases from V and 3 bases from J, leaving 9 bases between. Per germline, CDR1 MNHEY and CDR2 SVGAGI. The CDR3 runs 13 residues. CDR3 residues: CASSFELDTEAFF. Here the CDR3 DNA reads TGTGCCAGCAGTTTCGAGCTGGACACTGAAGCTTTCTTT.

The rearrangement uses TRBV29-1 and TRBJ1-1; unclear D gene. Trimming cost V 3 bases and J 1 base, with 6 bases left between them. The CDR3 totals 12 residues. Germline values: CDR1 SQVTM, CDR2 ANQGSEA. DNA for the CDR3: TGCAGCGTTGACCTGCGGAACACTGAAGCTTTCTTT. Translating gives CSVDLRNTEAFF.

This chain links TRBV5-1 with TRBJ1-4, with D tentatively TRBD1 (5 bases). Germline loops: CDR1 SGHRS, CDR2 YFSETQ. The V end was cut by 0 bases, the J end by 8 bases, with 5 bases between. CDR3 length: 12 residues. The CDR3 protein is CASSLGGEKLFF. The CDR3 nucleotides are TGCGCCAGCAGCTTGGGGGGCGAAAAACTGTTTTTT.

This clone has just a few counts. V gene TRBV14 combines with J gene TRBJ1-2; D call uncertain. Trimming cost V 1 base and J 4 bases, with 4 bases left between them. The CDR3 consists of 12 residues. Germline V gene sequence: CDR1 SGHDN, CDR2 FVKESK. The DNA of the CDR3 is TGTGCCAGCAGCCAAGCCTTCTATGGCTACACCTTC. Protein sequence: CASSQAFYGYTF.

This chain links TRBV7-2 with TRBJ1-2; 7 nucleotides match TRBD1. Germline V CDR1 and CDR2: SGHTA, FQGNSA. This CDR3 has 15 amino acids. J gave up 7 bases and V 4 bases, and 12 bases lay outside the gene matches. The CDR3 is CASSSRQGWVGGYTF. The CDR3 DNA sequence: TGTGCCAGCAGCTCAAGACAGGGATGGGTCGGTGGCTACACCTTC.

Only a few counts were recorded for this clone. V is TRBV27 and J is TRBJ2-7, with TRBD1 identical over 9 bases. The ends lost 7 bases at V and 4 bases at J; junction bases unmatched: 11. Germline V gives CDR1 MNHEY, CDR2 SMNVEV (reference sequence). The CDR3 contains 15 residues. This CDR3 is CASIKGGTGFYEQYF. Written as DNA, the CDR3 is TGTGCCAGCATAAAGGGGGGGACAGGGTTTTACGAGCAGTACTTC.